Shown below are 11 T cell receptor beta chains from a single sample sequenced in a study of identifying expanded T cells in peripheral blood. Produced via immunoSEQ multiplex PCR; TCRdb's table is partial and in-frame only. The sample records roughly 82,000 clones, 84% being singletons. Specimen: blood. The receptors were gathered from a person between 18 and 69 years old in good health.

This chain joins TRBV5-1 and TRBJ2-5; D tentatively reads TRBD1 or TRBD2 (5 bases each). The V end was cut by 4 bases, the J end by 5 bases, with 15 bases between. Germline CDR1 SGHRS, CDR2 YFSETQ. The CDR3 covers 14 residues. The CDR3 DNA is TGCGCCAGCAGCCTGTTCGGGGCGCGGGAGACCCAGTACTTC. It yields the protein CASSLFGARETQYF.

The chain couples TRBV28 to TRBJ2-7; the D gene could be TRBD1 or TRBD2 (7 bases each). CDR3 length equals 14 residues. The V and J ends lost 6 bases and 4 bases respectively, with 16 bases between them. Looked up from germline, CDR1 is MDHEN and CDR2 is SYDVKM. The CDR3 protein is CASRDDREGYEQYF. CDR3 coding DNA: TGTGCCAGCAGAGATGACAGGGAGGGTTACGAGCAGTACTTC. The variable domain in full, completed from reference TRBV28 and TRBJ2-7, reads DVKVTQSSRYLVKRTGEKVFLECVQDMDHENMFWYRQDPGLGLRLIYFSYDVKMKEKGDIPEGYSVSREKKERFSLILESASTNQTSMYLCASRDDREGYEQYFGPGTRLTVT.

The genes are TRBV29-1 and TRBJ2-2; maybe TRBD2 (5 bases). Trimming pared 2 bases from V and 5 bases from J, leaving 6 bases between. The length of the CDR3 is 12 residues. Germline-derived CDR1 and CDR2 are SQVTM and ANQGSEA. The CDR3 DNA sequence: TGCAGCGTTGAACGGGGTACCGGGGAGCTGTTTTTT. Protein: CSVERGTGELFF.

The CDR3 here is CASSRRTGEAFF. As DNA, the CDR3 is TGTGCCAGCAGTCGTCGAACAGGGGAAGCTTTCTTT. The chain has TRBV11-3 and TRBJ1-1; weak D call: TRBD1 (6 bases). V was clipped by 6 bases and J by 8 bases, with 13 bases between them. The CDR3 consists of 12 residues. CDR1 SGHNT and CDR2 YENEEA come from the germline V gene. Full variable domain (missing parts from reference TRBV11-3 and TRBJ1-1): EAGVVQSPRYKIIEKKQPVAFWCNPISGHNTLYWYLQNLGQGPELLIRYENEEAVDDSQLPKDRFSAERLKGVDSTLKIQPAELGDSAVYLCASSRRTGEAFFGQGTRLTVV.

The J gene is TRBJ1-1, the V gene TRBV11-2; D is undetermined. V was shortened by 1 base and J by 1 base, with 7 bases between the two germline ends. In germline, CDR1 is SGHAT, CDR2 FQNNGV. The CDR3 contains 14 residues. CDR3 protein: CASSLVSRNTEAFF. The CDR3 region has the DNA TGTGCCAGCAGCTTAGTAAGCCGGAACACTGAAGCTTTCTTT.

The genes are TRBV14 and TRBJ2-7; the D gene is possibly TRBD2 (6 bases). In germline, CDR1 is SGHDN, CDR2 FVKESK. CDR3 length equals 13 residues. Trimming removed 4 bases from V and 2 bases from J, with 9 bases in between. CDR3 in amino acids: CASSRGDAYEQYF. The DNA of the CDR3 is TGTGCCAGCAGCCGGGGGGACGCCTACGAGCAGTACTTC.

V gene TRBV6-5 combines with J gene TRBJ1-1, with unresolved D. The CDR3 totals 13 residues. V lost 8 bases and J lost 3, with 13 bases in between. Per germline, CDR1 MNHEY and CDR2 SVGAGI. Here the CDR3 reads CASFKRADTEAFF. The CDR3 DNA follows: TGTGCCAGCTTTAAGAGGGCCGACACTGAAGCTTTCTTT.

The chain carries TRBV30 and TRBJ2-1; the D call may be TRBD1 or TRBD2 (5 bases each). V shed 0 bases and J shed 4 bases, with 22 bases lying between them. The CDR3 is 18 amino acids. Looked up from germline, CDR1 is GTSNPN and CDR2 is SVGIG (reference sequence). The CDR3 spells CAWSVIPRGVGIYNEQFF. In DNA form, the CDR3 reads TGTGCCTGGAGTGTAATTCCCCGGGGCGTGGGTATATACAATGAGCAGTTCTTC. Variable domain in full (rest from reference TRBV30 and TRBJ2-1): SQTIHQWPATLVQPVGSPLSLECTVEGTSNPNLYWYRQAAGRGLQLLFYSVGIGQISSEVPQNLSASRPQDRQFILSSKKLLLSDSGFYLCAWSVIPRGVGIYNEQFFGPGTRLTVL.

The J gene is TRBJ2-2, the V gene TRBV11-2; the match to TRBD2 covers 9 bases. This CDR3 comprises 15 residues. Trimming took 5 bases from V and 5 from J; bases not matched to a gene: 6. In germline, CDR1 is SGHAT, CDR2 FQNNGV. The chain's CDR3 is CASSPGLAPTGELFF. The CDR3 region has the DNA TGTGCCAGCAGCCCGGGACTAGCACCAACCGGGGAGCTGTTTTTT.

The V gene is TRBV9, the J gene TRBJ2-7, with 8 bases fitting TRBD2. CDR3 size: 14 residues. With 3 bases clipped from V and 3 bases from J, the junction kept 5 bases outside the gene matches. Germline values: CDR1 SGDLS, CDR2 YYNGEE. The CDR3 DNA is TGTGCCAGCAGCGAAGCGGGAGAGAGCTACGAGCAGTACTTC. Encoded protein: CASSEAGESYEQYF. Full variable domain (rest looked up from reference TRBV9 and TRBJ2-7): DSGVTQTPKHLITATGQRVTLRCSPRSGDLSVYWYQQSLDQGLQFLIQYYNGEERAKGNILERFSAQQFPDLHSELNLSSLELGDSALYFCASSEAGESYEQYFGPGTRLTVT.

This sequence joins TRBV7-9 and TRBJ1-4, with D possibly matching TRBD1 (5 bases). V shed 4 bases and J shed 7 bases, with 10 bases lying between them. From germline, CDR1 is SEHNR and CDR2 FQNEAQ (reference sequence). The CDR3 is made up of 13 amino acids. The CDR3 sequence is CASSSAQGEKLFF. Here the CDR3 DNA reads TGTGCCAGCAGCTCCGCCCAGGGTGAAAAACTGTTTTTT. Full variable domain (outside the CDR3, taken from reference TRBV7-9 and TRBJ1-4): DTGVSQNPRHKITKRGQNVTFRCDPISEHNRLYWYRQTLGQGPEFLTYFQNEAQLEKSRLLSDRFSAERPKGSFSTLEIQRTEQGDSAMYLCASSSAQGEKLFFGSGTQLSVL.